The clone carrying this T cell receptor (beta chain) was detected only once. Its target is unknown. The donors gave bone marrow, and they were healthy. The PCR used 60 Vbeta and 13 Jbeta primers. The data were produced by immunoSEQ multiplex PCR, yet TCRdb's version contains in-frame clones alone and is incomplete. The sample has about 140,000 clones; approximately 80% are singletons. The data originate from a study of cytomegalovirus exposure and HLA in healthy donors. Study conclusions and caveats: Sequencing likely caused a cluster of highly shared sequence variants. With later analysis, a missense DCLRE1C variant became linked to TCR beta V- and J-gene trimming. Indistinguishable V segments, including TRBV6-2 and TRBV6-3, were excluded.

Per the germline V gene, CDR1 is SGHRS and CDR2 is YFSETQ. With 0 bases removed from V and 7 bases from J, the gap between germline ends came to 16 bases. This CDR3 is built from 16 residues. Sequenced input: PBMCs. The J gene is TRBJ1-4, the V gene TRBV5-1, with D unresolved. This receptor was identified in a man younger than 35 in good health and CMV-seronegative. The CDR3 reads CASSLGQTWLSEKLFF. The CDR3 DNA is TGCGCCAGCAGCTTGGGCCAGACTTGGTTATCTGAAAAACTGTTTTTT.